Described below is a single T cell receptor (beta chain) sequence and its context. What it recognizes is unknown. Germline V lookup: CDR1 SGHRS, CDR2 YFSETQ. The V segment lost 3 bases and the J segment 4 bases; nucleotides outside the gene matches: 6. This CDR3 spans 16 amino acids. The entry originates in a study of a mutant IDH1 vaccine in newly diagnosed glioma. Study-wide background: Vaccines were first given 4-6 weeks after radiotherapy alone, or with temozolomide cycles. Those enrolled had earlier been treated with radiotherapy, temozolomide, or both, mostly both.

Profiled with immunoSEQ multiplex PCR; TCRdb holds only in-frame clones, not every one. Among fewer than 40,000 clones listed, about nine tenths were seen once. Time point noted: week 47, end of study. Every vaccination contained 300 ug of the mutant IDH1 20-mer peptide and was paired with topical imiquimod. This TCR was recovered from a woman between 35 and 50 years old with glioma. The source material was PBMCs, sampled from a glioma patient whose treatment included an IDH1 peptide vaccine. The V and J genes are TRBV5-1 and TRBJ2-1, with 11 bases aligning to TRBD2. CDR3 sequence reads: CASSSKLAGAYNEQFF. Here the CDR3 DNA reads TGCGCCAGCAGCTCAAAACTAGCGGGGGCTTACAATGAGCAGTTCTTC.